Shown below are 4 T cell receptor beta chains from a single sample sequenced in a study of CD8 T cells in ankylosing spondylitis. MiXCR, applied by TCRdb to the 5' RACE reads, yields one record per CDR3 protein. The profile shows about 39,000 distinct CDR3 sequences, 3% to 4.5% of them singletons. The sequenced sample was blood, either unsorted or a sorted T cell fraction (not recorded which). These receptors were collected from a female donor with ankylosing spondylitis or in good health (not recorded which).

The sample holds many counts of this clonotype. The V call is TRBV9, the J call TRBJ1-6; D gene unclear. CDR1 and CDR2 (germline): SGDLS, YYNGEE. The CDR3 totals 15 residues. The V gene lost 2 bases and the J gene lost 6 bases, with 12 bases spanning the gap. CDR3 sequence: CASSVYSGGNSPLHF. CDR3 in DNA: TGTGCCAGCAGCGTGTACTCGGGCGGTAATTCACCCCTCCACTTT.

This clonotype has ten or more counts. The chain recombines TRBV9 with TRBJ2-7, with 7 bases identical to TRBD1. CDR1 is SGDLS, CDR2 YYNGEE, per germline. The CDR3 contains 15 residues. The V and J ends lost 0 bases and 5 bases, in that order; junction bases with no gene match: 8. In nucleotides, the CDR3 is TGTGCCAGCAGCGTAGCTCTTCAGGGGGTAGACGAGCAGTACTTC. Protein product: CASSVALQGVDEQYF.

This clonotype was seen ten or more times. This chain uses TRBV21-1 with TRBJ1-5; the listed D gene, TRBD1, was not tested against the DNA. TRBV21-1 represents a pseudogene. This CDR3 is built from 16 residues. CDR3 DNA sequence: TGTGCCAGCAGCAAAAGAAGGAGGACAGTAAATCAGCCCCAGCATTTT. This gives the protein CASSKRRRTVNQPQHF.

This clonotype was counted ten times or more. The CDR3 coding sequence is TGTGCCAGCAGCAATGCCCCGGGGGAATGTAGAGCCAAAAACATTCAGTACTTC. Its protein product is CASSNAPGECRAKNIQYF. The chain couples TRBV21-1 to TRBJ2-4; the table assigns TRBD1, which was not confirmed against the DNA. TRBV21-1 is listed as a pseudogene. The CDR3 covers 18 residues.